The rows below give T cell receptor beta chains drawn from one sample of a study of cytomegalovirus exposure and HLA in healthy donors. Libraries were prepared by immunoSEQ multiplex PCR; TCRdb keeps only in-frame clonotypes and omits some of them. The table shows roughly 58,000 clones, with 80% occurring only once. Sequencing was performed on PBMCs. The receptor source for this set is a woman in her thirties or forties in good health and CMV-seronegative. Each CDR3 is given with its conserved first and last residue. The D gene is left open where the match is weak. Size is stated for part of the rows, as once, few or many counts, or as a class when the clone is expanded.

D gene,J gene,V gene,clone size,CDR3 DNA,CDR3 protein
TRBD2,TRBJ2-3,TRBV28,-,TGTGCCAGCACACCCGCCCCTTGGACTAGCGGGAGATCTGATACGCAGTATTTT,CASTPAPWTSGRSDTQYF
-,TRBJ2-6,TRBV9,-,TGTGCCAGCAGCTTCACTGGGGCCAACGTCCTGACTTTC,CASSFTGANVLTF
TRBD1,TRBJ2-7,TRBV19,-,TGTGCCAGTAGTCGGAGGGGACAGGGACGCGAGCAGTACTTC,CASSRRGQGREQYF
-,TRBJ2-5,TRBV28,-,TGTGCCAGTTCTGTCAGTCGAGAGACCCAGTACTTC,CASSVSRETQYF
TRBD2,TRBJ2-1,TRBV4-1,-,TGCGCCAGCAGCCAAGGGCACGGAGCGGGGGGGCCGGGGTCCTACAATGAGCAGTTCTTC,CASSQGHGAGGPGSYNEQFF
-,TRBJ1-1,TRBV19,-,TGTGCCAGTAGCATCCGAAAAGGGCAGGGAGGGAACACTGAAGCTTTCTTT,CASSIRKGQGGNTEAFF
TRBD2,TRBJ2-1,TRBV11-3,-,TGTGCCAGCAGCTTAGCGGGTCTAGCGGTTCAGTTCTTC,CASSLAGLAVQFF
TRBD2,TRBJ2-2,TRBV6-5,-,TGTGCCAGCAGTTACATCGGGGGGGATTCCGGGGAGCTGTTTTTT,CASSYIGGDSGELFF
-,TRBJ2-3,TRBV2,-,TGTGCCAGCAGACAGAGAGGCACAGATACGCAGTATTTT,CASRQRGTDTQYF
TRBD1,TRBJ1-1,TRBV7-3,-,TGTGCCAGCAGCGCGACAGGGGTGGGCACTGAAGCTTTCTTT,CASSATGVGTEAFF
TRBD2,TRBJ2-1,TRBV28,-,TGTGCCAGCAAGGGACTAGCGGGAGTTTATGAGCAGTTCTTC,CASKGLAGVYEQFF
-,TRBJ2-7,TRBV4-3,-,TGCGCCAGCAGCCAAGATCAATACGAGCAGTACTTC,CASSQDQYEQYF
TRBD2,TRBJ2-1,TRBV5-1,-,TGCGCCAGCAGCCCCTTGGGGCTAGCGGGAGGTGGTGAGCAGTTCTTC,CASSPLGLAGGGEQFF
TRBD1,TRBJ1-2,TRBV9,-,TGTGCCAGCAGCGTAGCTTCGGACAGGGTAGACGACTATGGCTACACCTTC,CASSVASDRVDDYGYTF
TRBD2,TRBJ2-3,TRBV18,-,TGTGCCAGCTCATCGACTAGCGGGGGCACAGATACGCAGTATTTT,CASSSTSGGTDTQYF
TRBD2,TRBJ2-7,TRBV15,-,TGTGCCACCAGCAGAACTGTCAGCGGGAGGGCTCTCTTTTACGAGCAGTACTTC,CATSRTVSGRALFYEQYF
TRBD1,TRBJ1-2,TRBV6-1,-,TGTACCGGGGGCGGGACAGGGGTTCGACGGGACGGCTACACCTTC,CTGGGTGVRRDGYTF
-,TRBJ1-2,TRBV29-1,-,TGCAGCGCCCTCGGGAGTAACTATGGCTACACCTTC,CSALGSNYGYTF
TRBD1,TRBJ2-2,TRBV7-2,few,TGTGCCAGCAGCCTGGGACAGGTGAACACCGGGGAGCTGTTTTTT,CASSLGQVNTGELFF
TRBD2,TRBJ2-1,TRBV7-9,-,TGTGCCAGCAGCTTACCGAGGGTAGCGGGATCCTACAATGAGCAGTTCTTC,CASSLPRVAGSYNEQFF
TRBD1,TRBJ1-2,TRBV30,-,TGTGCCTGGAGTGTACGCTCCAGGGGGAGCTACACCTTC,CAWSVRSRGSYTF
TRBD1,TRBJ2-2,TRBV5-1,-,TGCGCCAGCAGCCGGGACAGGGGATACACCGGGGAGCTGTTTTTT,CASSRDRGYTGELFF
TRBD1,TRBJ2-3,TRBV5-1,few,TGCGCCAGCAGCTTGGAAGGACAGGGCACAGATACGCAGTATTTT,CASSLEGQGTDTQYF
-,TRBJ1-3,TRBV9,-,TGTGCCAGCAGCGTATCTCCAGCAGGACTCTCTGGAAACACCATATATTTT,CASSVSPAGLSGNTIYF
-,TRBJ2-1,TRBV28,-,TGTGCCAGCGGACAGCCGAACAATGAGCAGTTCTTC,CASGQPNNEQFF
-,TRBJ2-3,TRBV5-8,-,TGTGCCAGCAGCTTATACCCGAAGGGGGGGCCAGATACGCAGTATTTT,CASSLYPKGGPDTQYF
-,TRBJ1-2,TRBV10-2,-,TGCGCCAGCAGTGAGATGTCCTTAGCTAACTATGGCTACACCTTC,CASSEMSLANYGYTF
-,TRBJ1-2,TRBV6-1,few,TGTGCCAGCAGTGAAGCGGTGAGCCTAGCCCACGCGGGCTACACCTTC,CASSEAVSLAHAGYTF
TRBD1,TRBJ2-7,TRBV30,-,TGTGCCTGGAGTCTCCGGGACAGAGAGTACGAGCAGTACTTC,CAWSLRDREYEQYF
-,TRBJ1-5,TRBV19,-,TGTGCCAGTAGTATCGGGGGTCAGCCCCAGCATTTT,CASSIGGQPQHF
-,TRBJ1-1,TRBV18,-,TGTGCCAGCTCAGGTTCGGAGGACACTGAAGCTTTCTTT,CASSGSEDTEAFF
TRBD1,TRBJ1-1,TRBV7-3,-,TGTGCCAGCAGCAGAACAGGGGGCTACACTGAAGCTTTCTTT,CASSRTGGYTEAFF
TRBD1,TRBJ1-5,TRBV15,once,TGTGCCACCAGCAGAAGGACAGGGCCGGACCAGCCCCAGCATTTT,CATSRRTGPDQPQHF
-,TRBJ2-2,TRBV6-1,few,TGTGCCAGCAGTAAGCAGCGAATGAACACCGGGGAGCTGTTTTTT,CASSKQRMNTGELFF
-,TRBJ1-1,TRBV2,-,TGTGCCAGCCACAGGGAGGGAGTGGGTGAAGCTTTCTTT,CASHREGVGEAFF
TRBD1,TRBJ1-2,TRBV5-1,-,TGCGCCAGCAGCTACACAGGGGTCGCGGACTATGGCTACACCTTC,CASSYTGVADYGYTF
-,TRBJ2-2,TRBV27,few,TGTGCCAGCAGTCTTAGTCGGCGGGCCGGGGAGCTGTTTTTT,CASSLSRRAGELFF
-,TRBJ1-1,TRBV7-6,once,TGTGCCGGAAACGCGGGGGGGCCGAACACTGAAGCTTTCTTT,CAGNAGGPNTEAFF
-,TRBJ2-7,TRBV18,-,TGTGCCAGCTCCGCAGGTTCCTACGAGCAGTACTTC,CASSAGSYEQYF
TRBD2,TRBJ2-7,TRBV27,once,TGTGCCAGCAGTTTAGGGCGGGGGTACGAGCAGTACTTC,CASSLGRGYEQYF
-,TRBJ2-7,TRBV18,few,TGTGCCAGCTCACTACCGGGGAGAAGCTACGAGCAGTACTTC,CASSLPGRSYEQYF
-,TRBJ1-2,TRBV7-8,few,TGTGCCAGCAGCTTAATGACACAGGGCTCCTATGGCTACACCTTC,CASSLMTQGSYGYTF
-,TRBJ2-5,TRBV7-7,-,TGTGCTAGCAGCCCCGCCGGGACTTTACAAGAGACCCAGTACTTC,CASSPAGTLQETQYF
-,TRBJ2-7,TRBV7-8,-,TGTGCCAGCAGCTTAGTTCGAGGCTCCTACGAGCAGTACTTC,CASSLVRGSYEQYF
TRBD1,TRBJ2-1,TRBV6-1,-,TGTGCCAGCAGTGAGGGACAGGGTGATAGCAATGAGCAGTTCTTC,CASSEGQGDSNEQFF
TRBD2,TRBJ2-7,TRBV2,-,TGTGCCAGCCTACAGGGACTAGCGGGAGGAAGCGGGTACGAGCAGTACTTC,CASLQGLAGGSGYEQYF
-,TRBJ2-1,TRBV9,-,TGTGCCAGCAGCGGAGAGGGAAGGTCCTACAATGAGCAGTTCTTC,CASSGEGRSYNEQFF
-,TRBJ2-7,TRBV28,-,TGTGCCAGCAGTTTGCGGGACGGCTCCTACGAGCAGTACTTC,CASSLRDGSYEQYF
TRBD1,TRBJ1-3,TRBV29-1,-,TGCAGCGTTGTTACAGGGGGCGAAAACACCATATATTTT,CSVVTGGENTIYF
-,TRBJ2-7,TRBV2,few,TGTGCCAGCAGTGAGGGAACAGGGCTGAGCTACGAGCAGTACTTC,CASSEGTGLSYEQYF
-,TRBJ1-4,TRBV13,-,TGTGCCAGCAGCGCGGGGCACTCTAATGAAAAACTGTTTTTT,CASSAGHSNEKLFF
-,TRBJ2-1,TRBV27,-,TGTGCCAGCAGACGGAGCGGGTCGTACAATGAGCAGTTCTTC,CASRRSGSYNEQFF
-,TRBJ1-5,TRBV19,-,TGTGCCAGTAGTACCTGGACAGCCTATAGCAATCAGCCCCAGCATTTT,CASSTWTAYSNQPQHF
-,TRBJ2-5,TRBV15,few,TGTGCCACCAGCAGAGATACAGGACAAGAGACCCAGTACTTC,CATSRDTGQETQYF
-,TRBJ2-3,TRBV11-3,few,TGTGCCAGCAGCTTAGATTCTCACTCCACAGATACGCAGTATTTT,CASSLDSHSTDTQYF
TRBD2,TRBJ2-7,TRBV27,-,TGTGCCAGCAGTTTATCGGGTAGCGGGAGAAACGAGCAGTACTTC,CASSLSGSGRNEQYF
-,TRBJ2-2,TRBV2,-,TGTGCCAGCAGTGTTATCGGGGAGCTGTTTTTT,CASSVIGELFF
TRBD1,TRBJ1-2,TRBV7-9,few,TGTGCCAGCAGCCCGACAGGGGGCGGAGATGGCTACACCTTC,CASSPTGGGDGYTF
TRBD2,TRBJ2-3,TRBV7-3,-,TGTGCCAGCAGCTCCGGACTAGAACCACTCACAGATACGCAGTATTTT,CASSSGLEPLTDTQYF